A single sample is the source of the 18 T cell receptor beta chains below, sequenced in a study of blood T cell repertoires in COVID-19. Using immunoSEQ multiplex PCR, the repertoire was profiled, and TCRdb retains in-frame clones only, with some absent. The sample holds almost 400,000 clones, approximately 88% seen once. The sequencing sample was made of PBMCs or T cells enriched from blood (not recorded which). The receptors derive from a woman in her 30s with acute COVID-19.

This chain links TRBV12-3 or TRBV12-4 with TRBJ1-1; D not resolved. Trimming stripped 2 bases from V and 4 bases from J, with 8 bases between. The CDR3 runs 13 residues. CDR3 nucleotides: TGTGCCAGCAGTTTAACAGTTGGCACTGAAGCTTTCTTT. It is translated as CASSLTVGTEAFF.

This chain connects TRBV24-1 to TRBJ2-7, with D perhaps matching TRBD2 (7 bases). This CDR3 is 15 amino acids long. Germline CDR1 reads KGHDR; CDR2 reads SFDVKD. V was shortened by 3 bases and J by 3 bases, with 14 bases between the two germline ends. Here the CDR3 reads CATSDPRGGGYEQYF. CDR3 sequence (DNA): TGTGCCACCAGTGATCCTCGGGGAGGGGGCTACGAGCAGTACTTC.

The CDR3 bases are TGTGCCAGTAGTATCTTGGATCTAGGTGGACAACTTACCAACGATTTCCTCACAGATACGCAGTATTTT. This translates into CASSILDLGGQLTNDFLTDTQYF. This chain links TRBV19 with TRBJ2-3; tentative D call: TRBD1 (5 bases). V was cut by 3 bases and J by 2 bases, with 36 bases left in between. Germline assignment: CDR1 LNHDA and CDR2 SQIVND (reference sequence). The CDR3 sequence is 23 residues long.

V and J are TRBV7-2 and TRBJ1-1; unclear D gene. CDR1 and CDR2 from the germline V gene are SGHTA and FQGNSA. The CDR3 has 14 residues. Trimming took off 5 bases at V and 1 base at J, with 11 bases between the two ends. CDR3 sequence reads: CASSPRPGNTEAFF. The CDR3, as DNA: TGTGCCAGCAGCCCCCGTCCAGGGAACACTGAAGCTTTCTTT.

The genes are TRBV29-1 and TRBJ1-2; the D is unclear. CDR3 size: 13 residues. V was trimmed by 1 base and J by 8 bases, leaving 14 bases between them. Germline lookup yields CDR1 SQVTM and CDR2 ANQGSEA. CDR3 protein: CSVEVEWAWGYTF. In DNA, the CDR3 is TGCAGCGTTGAAGTGGAATGGGCCTGGGGCTACACCTTC. The full variable domain, rest sourced from reference TRBV29-1 and TRBJ1-2, is SAVISQKPSRDICQRGTSLTIQCQVDSQVTMMFWYRQQPGQSLTLIATANQGSEATYESGFVIDKFPISRPNLTFSTLTVSNMSPEDSSIYLCSVEVEWAWGYTFGSGTRLTVV.

This clone showed up just once. DNA of the CDR3: TGTGCCTGGGACAGGGATAATTCACCCCTCCACTTT. Its translation is CAWDRDNSPLHF. The chain combines TRBV30 with TRBJ1-6, with 7 nucleotides matching TRBD1. This CDR3 is built from 12 residues. The V gene's germline CDR1 is GTSNPN and CDR2 SVGIG (reference sequence). J gave up 5 bases and V 5 bases, and 0 bases lay outside the gene matches.

The chain joins TRBV5-1 to TRBJ2-1; maybe TRBD1 (7 bases). With 0 bases removed from V and 4 bases from J, the gap between germline ends came to 17 bases. The germline V gene has CDR1 SGHRS and CDR2 YFSETQ. This CDR3 is built from 17 residues. The CDR3 nucleotides read TGCGCCAGCAGCTTGGCCAGGGGGGAAGGGTTTTACAATGAGCAGTTCTTC. It specifies CASSLARGEGFYNEQFF.

This chain connects TRBV30 to TRBJ1-6; no clear D gene. The V gene's germline CDR1 is GTSNPN and CDR2 SVGIG (reference sequence). The CDR3 consists of 14 residues. Trimming removed 4 bases at V and 6 bases at J, with 13 bases between. The CDR3 sequence is CAWTRVNSNSPLHF. The CDR3, as DNA: TGTGCCTGGACGAGGGTAAATAGTAATTCACCCCTCCACTTT.

The chain recombines TRBV4-1 with TRBJ2-1; 9 nucleotides match TRBD1. The CDR3 has 13 residues. Per the germline V gene, CDR1 is MGHRA and CDR2 is YSYEKL. J gave up 7 bases and V 8 bases, and 6 bases lay outside the gene matches. The DNA for the CDR3 is TGCGCCAGCCAAGGACAGGGGTTGAATGAGCAGTTCTTC. Encoded protein: CASQGQGLNEQFF.

V usage is TRBV7-2 and J usage is TRBJ2-7, with 14 nucleotides matching TRBD2. This CDR3 comprises 17 residues. J was trimmed by 4 bases and V by 5 bases; bases with no gene match: 10. CDR1 is SGHTA, CDR2 FQGNSA, per germline. The CDR3 region is CASSPRVTSGGAYEQYF. CDR3 coding DNA: TGTGCCAGCAGCCCCCGGGTGACTAGCGGGGGGGCGTACGAGCAGTACTTC.

The chain combines TRBV5-1 with TRBJ1-2; 9 bases agree with TRBD1. The CDR3 is 18 amino acids. The germline gives CDR1 SGHRS, CDR2 YFSETQ. Trimming at V came to 0 bases and at J to 0 bases, leaving 9 bases not matched to a gene. CDR3 DNA: TGCGCCAGCAGCTTGGCCTCCGGGACAGGGACCGCTAACTATGGCTACACCTTC. This sequence encodes CASSLASGTGTANYGYTF.

The chain couples TRBV19 to TRBJ2-5, with D unresolved. V was shortened by 6 bases and J by 4 bases, with 6 bases between the two germline ends. The CDR3 has 11 residues. The germline gives CDR1 LNHDA, CDR2 SQIVND (reference sequence). The CDR3: CASSFLETQYF. For the CDR3, the DNA is TGTGCCAGTAGCTTCTTAGAGACCCAGTACTTC.

The rearrangement joins TRBV24-1 to TRBJ1-4; a possible D gene is TRBD1 (6 bases). Germline values: CDR1 KGHDR, CDR2 SFDVKD. CDR3 length: 13 residues. Trimming took off 6 bases at V and 8 bases at J, with 12 bases between the two ends. The CDR3 loop is CATSSTGSEKLFF. CDR3 DNA sequence: TGTGCCACCAGTAGCACAGGGTCGGAAAAACTGTTTTTT.

The rearrangement links TRBV5-1 to TRBJ2-7; 9 bases agree with TRBD1. With V trimmed by 0 bases and J by 2 bases, 3 bases remained unmatched. The CDR3 totals 15 residues. Germline loops: CDR1 SGHRS, CDR2 YFSETQ. CDR3 in amino acids: CASSLVDRGTYEQYF. For the CDR3, the DNA is TGCGCCAGCAGCTTGGTGGACAGGGGAACCTACGAGCAGTACTTC.

This clone has more than one count but fewer than ten. The V call is TRBV19, the J call TRBJ2-2; 9 bases map to TRBD2. The CDR3 runs to 20 residues. CDR1 is LNHDA, CDR2 SQIVND, per germline (reference sequence). Losses at the gene ends were 1 base for V and 0 bases for J; bases not matched to a gene: 12. CDR3 sequence (DNA): TGTGCCAGTAGTATAGGGCCCTTAGCGGGGGTTACTACGAACACCGGGGAGCTGTTTTTT. As protein: CASSIGPLAGVTTNTGELFF.

CDR3 nucleotides: TGCGCCAGCAGCTTGGCCCCCGCGGGGGTCTACAATGAGCAGTTCTTC. This gives the protein CASSLAPAGVYNEQFF. The chain carries TRBV5-1 and TRBJ2-1, with 7 bases fitting TRBD2. Germline trimming cut 0 bases from V and 3 bases from J; bases unmatched to any gene: 6. Germline V gene sequence: CDR1 SGHRS, CDR2 YFSETQ. The CDR3 contains 16 residues.

The chain has TRBV19 and TRBJ2-3; TRBD2 aligns across 8 bases. V lost 7 bases and J lost 1; bases outside the gene matches: 7. Per germline, CDR1 LNHDA and CDR2 SQIVND (reference sequence). The CDR3 is made up of 15 amino acids. The CDR3 DNA reads TGTGCCAGTATTCGGGGGGGCCGTGGCACAGATACGCAGTATTTT. Amino acid sequence: CASIRGGRGTDTQYF.

The rearrangement links TRBV9 to TRBJ2-7, with 9 positions matching TRBD1. This CDR3 is built from 15 residues. CDR1 and CDR2 (germline): SGDLS, YYNGEE. V was pared by 0 bases and J by 1 base, with 2 bases of the junction left unmatched. CDR3: CASSVEGTGSYEQYF. CDR3 coding DNA: TGTGCCAGCAGCGTAGAAGGGACAGGGTCCTACGAGCAGTACTTC. Complete variable domain (other parts from reference TRBV9 and TRBJ2-7): DSGVTQTPKHLITATGQRVTLRCSPRSGDLSVYWYQQSLDQGLQFLIQYYNGEERAKGNILERFSAQQFPDLHSELNLSSLELGDSALYFCASSVEGTGSYEQYFGPGTRLTVT.